The rows below give T cell receptor beta chains drawn from one sample of a study of CD8 T cells in Susac syndrome. TCRdb reprocessed the immunoSEQ multiplex PCR reads with MiXCR, giving one entry per CDR3 protein. The data show around 170,000 distinct CDR3 sequences, approximately 96% seen once. What was sequenced was CD8+ T cells from PBMCs. These receptors were collected from a human donor with multiple sclerosis. The CDR3 runs from the conserved cysteine through the conserved F or W. Fields, in order: V gene, clone size, D gene, J gene, CDR3 DNA, CDR3 protein. A D gene is named only where the DNA matches it firmly. Clone size, where shown, is once, few, many, or a class for clones that have expanded.

TRBV12-3/TRBV12-4,NA,NA,TRBJ1-4,TGTGCCAGCATGGTGACGAGGATAGGGAAACTGTTTTTT,CASMVTRIGKLFF
TRBV28,once,NA,TRBJ2-3,TGTGCCAGCAGTTCTCTGGGGGTGGACGGCACAGATACGCAGTATTTT,CASSSLGVDGTDTQYF
TRBV5-1,once,NA,TRBJ2-1,TGCGCCAGCAGCTTGGTACAGATCAGACTCTACAATGAGCAGTTCTTC,CASSLVQIRLYNEQFF
TRBV21-1,NA,NA,TRBJ1-2,TGTGCCAGCCCTACAGGGCGAGGGGGCTACACCTTC,CASPTGRGGYTF
TRBV29-1,NA,NA,TRBJ1-1,TGCAGCGTTGACGTGGGGAACACTGAAGCTTTCTTT,CSVDVGNTEAFF
TRBV20-1,NA,NA,TRBJ1-1,TGCAGTGCTAATGAAGCTTTCTTT,CSANEAFF
TRBV29-1,NA,NA,TRBJ1-1,TGCAGCGTTCTTTTAAGTAACACTGAAGCTTTCTTT,CSVLLSNTEAFF
TRBV12-3/TRBV12-4,NA,NA,TRBJ2-1,TGTGCCAGCAGTTTCAGGGGCCTTGAGCAGTTCTTC,CASSFRGLEQFF
TRBV27,NA,TRBD1,TRBJ2-5,TGTGCCAGCAGGAAGGTCTGGGACAGGGTGGGCGAGACCCAGTACTTC,CASRKVWDRVGETQYF
TRBV30,NA,NA,TRBJ2-1,TGTGCCTGGAACGGGGGCAATGAGCAGTTCTTC,CAWNGGNEQFF
TRBV4-2,NA,NA,TRBJ2-1,TGTGCCAGCAGCCAAGGGACCGGGACGTTCTTC,CASSQGTGTFF
TRBV12-3/TRBV12-4,NA,NA,TRBJ1-4,TGTGCCAGCTGTGGGACGGATAATGAAAAACTGTTTTTT,CASCGTDNEKLFF
TRBV5-6,NA,NA,TRBJ2-7,TGTGCCAGCAGCTTGGGCAGATACAACTACGAGCAGTACTTC,CASSLGRYNYEQYF
TRBV7-6,NA,NA,TRBJ2-7,TGTGCCAGCAGCCCAGGTCAGGGGAGAGGGGCTTACGAGCAGTACTTC,CASSPGQGRGAYEQYF
TRBV5-6,NA,NA,TRBJ1-5,TGTGCCAGCAGCTTGGGGACAACACAGCCCCAGCATTTT,CASSLGTTQPQHF
TRBV7-9,once,NA,TRBJ2-7,TGTGCCAGCAGCAACCCGGGGGGCGCCTACGAGCAGTACTTC,CASSNPGGAYEQYF
TRBV14,NA,NA,TRBJ1-4,TGTGCCAGCAGCCCTATCCCCCCAGGGCCAACTAATGAAAAACTGTTTTTT,CASSPIPPGPTNEKLFF
TRBV12-3/TRBV12-4,NA,NA,TRBJ2-5,TGTGCCAGCAGTTTTAGGCAACAAGAGACCCAGTACTTC,CASSFRQQETQYF
TRBV12-3/TRBV12-4,NA,NA,TRBJ2-3,TGTGCCAGCAGTTTAGTGGCCCTCACAGATACGCAGTATTTT,CASSLVALTDTQYF
TRBV30,once,TRBD1,TRBJ2-3,TGTGCCTGGAGTGGCGGGACAGGGTTGTCAGATACGCAGTATTTT,CAWSGGTGLSDTQYF
TRBV20-1,NA,NA,TRBJ2-2,TGCAGTGCTAGTAACGCGTATGACACCGGGGAGCTGTTTTTT,CSASNAYDTGELFF
TRBV29-1,NA,TRBD1,TRBJ2-7,TGCAGCGTTGCCTCGGGACAGGGGACCTACGAGCAGTACTTC,CSVASGQGTYEQYF
TRBV5-6,NA,NA,TRBJ1-1,TGTGCCAGCAGCTTACTCGCTGAAGCTTTCTTT,CASSLLAEAFF
TRBV29-1,NA,NA,TRBJ2-7,TGCAGCGTTGTTGGACAGTTGGGGGAGCAGTACTTC,CSVVGQLGEQYF
TRBV30,NA,NA,TRBJ2-3,TGTGCCTGGAGTAGTACAGGGACAGATACGCAGTATTTT,CAWSSTGTDTQYF
TRBV30,NA,TRBD1,TRBJ2-7,TGTGCCTGGGCTGCAGGGGGTTTCTACGAGCAGTACTTC,CAWAAGGFYEQYF
TRBV29-1,NA,NA,TRBJ2-1,TGCAGCGTGACGGAGGGGGCGTCGTCATATGAGCAGTTCTTC,CSVTEGASSYEQFF
TRBV27,NA,TRBD1,TRBJ2-7,TGTGCCAGCAGTTCCCTCCGGGACAGGCCCCTCGGGGAGCAGTACTTC,CASSSLRDRPLGEQYF
TRBV29-1,once,NA,TRBJ1-1,TGCAGCGTTGAACACAGCCGTTGGGGCACTGAAGCTTTCTTT,CSVEHSRWGTEAFF
TRBV13,NA,NA,TRBJ2-1,TGTGCCAGCAGCTTAGTTCTAGATACCTACAATGAGCAGTTCTTC,CASSLVLDTYNEQFF
TRBV6-6,NA,TRBD2,TRBJ2-1,TGTGCCAGCAGTCCTCGGGACTACCAAGTCCACAATGAGCAGTTCTTC,CASSPRDYQVHNEQFF
TRBV6-2/TRBV6-3,NA,TRBD1,TRBJ2-1,TGTGCAATCGAACAGGGGGACAATGAGCAGTTCTTC,CAIEQGDNEQFF
TRBV5-1,NA,NA,TRBJ1-2,TGCGCCAGCAGCTTGGCCTCTTATCAGAGGACTAACTATGGCTACACCTTC,CASSLASYQRTNYGYTF
TRBV5-1,NA,NA,TRBJ1-1,TGCGCCAGCAGCTTGGTATACGGGGGGAACACTGAAGCTTTCTTT,CASSLVYGGNTEAFF
TRBV2,NA,NA,TRBJ2-7,TGTGCCTGTCGACCGGCTCCTGGCGAGCAGTACTTC,CACRPAPGEQYF
TRBV6-6,NA,NA,TRBJ1-1,TGTGCCAGCAGTTACCGTATCAACACTGAAGCTTTCTTT,CASSYRINTEAFF
TRBV29-1,once,NA,TRBJ2-7,TGCAGCGTTGAACGGGACAACCCCTACGAGCAGTACTTC,CSVERDNPYEQYF
TRBV4-1,NA,NA,TRBJ2-7,TGCGCCAGCAGCCAAGTTGTGTCCTACGAGCAGTACTTC,CASSQVVSYEQYF
TRBV20-1,NA,TRBD1,TRBJ1-2,TGCAGTGCACCCGACAGGGGGCTTGGCTATGGCTACACCTTC,CSAPDRGLGYGYTF
TRBV27,NA,NA,TRBJ1-2,TGTGCCAGCACAGGGCAACCGGACACGGGTGGCTACACCTTC,CASTGQPDTGGYTF
TRBV9,NA,NA,TRBJ2-1,TGTGCCAGCAGCCAGGGGAACAATGAGCAGTTCTTC,CASSQGNNEQFF
TRBV4-1,NA,TRBD2,TRBJ2-7,TGCGCCAGCAGCCAAGGGACTAGCGGGGGAGCCTACGAGCAGTACTTC,CASSQGTSGGAYEQYF
TRBV20-1,NA,TRBD2,TRBJ2-5,TGCAGTGCTCCCATAGCGGGAGGGCTCATGGAGACCCAGTACTTC,CSAPIAGGLMETQYF
TRBV27,once,NA,TRBJ2-1,TGTGCCAGCAGTCGCGTTGCCAATGAGCAGTTCTTC,CASSRVANEQFF
TRBV27,NA,TRBD1,TRBJ2-5,TGTGCCAGCAGTACAGGGGGCGACTTCCAAGAGACCCAGTACTTC,CASSTGGDFQETQYF
TRBV7-2,NA,NA,TRBJ2-3,TGTGCCAGCGTCCGGAGATCCGCGCCACATTTT,CASVRRSAPHF
TRBV6-5,NA,TRBD1,TRBJ1-5,TGTGCCAGCAGTGAGACAGGGATGGATCAGCCCCAGCATTTT,CASSETGMDQPQHF
TRBV7-2,NA,NA,TRBJ2-7,TGTGCCAGCAAAAGGGCCTCAGGGATCTACGAGCAGTACTTC,CASKRASGIYEQYF